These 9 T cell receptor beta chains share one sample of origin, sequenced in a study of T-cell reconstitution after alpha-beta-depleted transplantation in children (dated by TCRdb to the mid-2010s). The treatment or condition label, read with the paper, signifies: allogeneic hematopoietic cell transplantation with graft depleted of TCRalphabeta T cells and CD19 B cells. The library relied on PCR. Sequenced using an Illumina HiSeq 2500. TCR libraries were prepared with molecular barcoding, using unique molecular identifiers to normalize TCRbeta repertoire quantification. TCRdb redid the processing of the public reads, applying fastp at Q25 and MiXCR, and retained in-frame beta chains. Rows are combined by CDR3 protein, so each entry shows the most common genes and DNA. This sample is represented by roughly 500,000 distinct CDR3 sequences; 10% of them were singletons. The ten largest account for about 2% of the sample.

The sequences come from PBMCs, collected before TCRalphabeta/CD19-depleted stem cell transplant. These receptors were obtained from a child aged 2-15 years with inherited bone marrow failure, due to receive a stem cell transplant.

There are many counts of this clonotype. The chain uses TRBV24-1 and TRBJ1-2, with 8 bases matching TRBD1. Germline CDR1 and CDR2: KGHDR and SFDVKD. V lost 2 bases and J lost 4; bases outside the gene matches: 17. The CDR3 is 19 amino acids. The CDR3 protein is CATSDSRPTGGTGIYGYTF. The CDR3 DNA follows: TGTGCCACCAGTGATTCCCGGCCAACAGGTGGGACAGGTATCTATGGCTACACCTTC.

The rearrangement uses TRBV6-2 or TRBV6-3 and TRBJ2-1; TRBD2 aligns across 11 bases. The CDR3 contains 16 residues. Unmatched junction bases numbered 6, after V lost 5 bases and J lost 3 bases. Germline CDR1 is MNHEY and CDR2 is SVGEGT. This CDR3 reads CASSQHGLAGYNEQFF. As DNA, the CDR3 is TGTGCCAGCAGTCAACACGGACTAGCGGGCTACAATGAGCAGTTCTTC.

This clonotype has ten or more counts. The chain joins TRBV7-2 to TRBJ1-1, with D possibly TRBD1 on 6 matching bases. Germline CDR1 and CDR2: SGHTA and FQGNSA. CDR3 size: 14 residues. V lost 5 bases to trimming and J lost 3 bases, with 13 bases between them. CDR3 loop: CASSPGGAHTEAFF. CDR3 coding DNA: TGTGCCAGCAGCCCTGGGGGCGCCCACACTGAAGCTTTCTTT.

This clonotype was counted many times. The CDR3 is CAISESRGGTDTQYF. CDR3 DNA sequence: TGTGCCATCAGTGAGTCGCGAGGGGGAACAGATACGCAGTATTTT. This sequence joins TRBV10-3 and TRBJ2-3, with TRBD1 as a possible D gene (6 bases). Germline V gene sequence: CDR1 ENHRY, CDR2 SYGVKD. V gave up 0 bases and J gave up 3 bases, with 10 bases separating them. The CDR3 contains 15 residues.

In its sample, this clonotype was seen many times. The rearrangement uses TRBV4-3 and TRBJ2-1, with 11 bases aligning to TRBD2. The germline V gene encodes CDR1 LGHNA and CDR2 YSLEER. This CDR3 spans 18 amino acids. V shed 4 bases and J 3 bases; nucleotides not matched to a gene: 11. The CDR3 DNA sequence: TGCGCCAGCAGCCTCACAGTCTCCGGGACTAGCGGCTACAATGAGCAGTTCTTC. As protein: CASSLTVSGTSGYNEQFF.

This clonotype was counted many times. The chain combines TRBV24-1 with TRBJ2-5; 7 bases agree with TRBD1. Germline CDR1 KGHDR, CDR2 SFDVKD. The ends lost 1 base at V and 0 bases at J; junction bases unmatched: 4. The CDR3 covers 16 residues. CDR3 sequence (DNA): TGTGCCACCAGTGATTTTGGCAGGGGGAACCAAGAGACCCAGTACTTC. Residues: CATSDFGRGNQETQYF.

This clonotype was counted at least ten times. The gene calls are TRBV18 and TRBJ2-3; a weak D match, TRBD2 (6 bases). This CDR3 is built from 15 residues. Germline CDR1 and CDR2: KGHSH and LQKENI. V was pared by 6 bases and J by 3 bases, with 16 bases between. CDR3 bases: TGTGCCAGCTCCCCCCTTGACGGGAGAACAGATACGCAGTATTTT. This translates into CASSPLDGRTDTQYF.

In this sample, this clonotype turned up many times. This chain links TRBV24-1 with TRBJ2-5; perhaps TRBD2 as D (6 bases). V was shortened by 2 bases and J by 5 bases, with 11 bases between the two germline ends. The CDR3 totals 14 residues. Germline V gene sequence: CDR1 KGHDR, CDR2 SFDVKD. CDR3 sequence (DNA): TGTGCCACCAGTGATTCGTCGGGGGTGGAGACCCAGTACTTC. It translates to CATSDSSGVETQYF.

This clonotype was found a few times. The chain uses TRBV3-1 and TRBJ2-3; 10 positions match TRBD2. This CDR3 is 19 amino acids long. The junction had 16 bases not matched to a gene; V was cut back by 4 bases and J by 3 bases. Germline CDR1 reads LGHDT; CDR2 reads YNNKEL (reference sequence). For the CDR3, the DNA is TGTGCCAGCAGCCGCCGGACTAGCGGACCCCGGGGGAGAACAGATACGCAGTATTTT. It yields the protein CASSRRTSGPRGRTDTQYF.